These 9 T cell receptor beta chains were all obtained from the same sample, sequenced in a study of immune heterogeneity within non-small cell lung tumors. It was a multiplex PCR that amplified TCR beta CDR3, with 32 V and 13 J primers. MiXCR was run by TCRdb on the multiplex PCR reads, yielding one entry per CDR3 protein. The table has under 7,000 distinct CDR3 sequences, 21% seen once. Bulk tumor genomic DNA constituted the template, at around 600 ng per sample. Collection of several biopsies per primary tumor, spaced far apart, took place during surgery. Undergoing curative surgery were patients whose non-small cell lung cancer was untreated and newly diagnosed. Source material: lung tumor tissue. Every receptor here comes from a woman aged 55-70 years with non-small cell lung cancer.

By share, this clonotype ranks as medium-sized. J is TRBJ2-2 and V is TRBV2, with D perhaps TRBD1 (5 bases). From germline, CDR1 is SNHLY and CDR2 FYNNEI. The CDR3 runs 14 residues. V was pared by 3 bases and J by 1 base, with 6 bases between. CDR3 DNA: TGTGCCAGCAGTGACGGACAGAACACCGGGGAGCTGTTTTTT. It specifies CASSDGQNTGELFF.

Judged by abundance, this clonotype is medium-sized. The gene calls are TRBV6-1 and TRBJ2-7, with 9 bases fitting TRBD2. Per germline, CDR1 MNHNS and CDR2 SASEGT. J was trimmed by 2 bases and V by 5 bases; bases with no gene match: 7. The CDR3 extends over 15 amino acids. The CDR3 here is CASSPVAGEAYEQYF. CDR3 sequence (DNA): TGTGCCAGCAGTCCTGTAGCGGGAGAAGCCTACGAGCAGTACTTC.

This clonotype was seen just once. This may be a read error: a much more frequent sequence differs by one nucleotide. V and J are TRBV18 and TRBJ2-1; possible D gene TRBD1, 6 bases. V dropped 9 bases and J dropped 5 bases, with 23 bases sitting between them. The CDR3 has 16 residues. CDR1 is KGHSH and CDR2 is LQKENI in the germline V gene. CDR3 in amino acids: CARSLSRGPTHNEQFF. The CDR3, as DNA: TGTGCCAGATCGCTAAGCAGGGGACCGACCCACAATGAGCAGTTCTTC.

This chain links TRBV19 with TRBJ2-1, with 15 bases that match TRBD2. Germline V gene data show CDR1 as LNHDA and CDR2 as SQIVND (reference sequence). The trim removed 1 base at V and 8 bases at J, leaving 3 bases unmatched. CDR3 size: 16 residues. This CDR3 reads CASSIAGLAGGDEQFF. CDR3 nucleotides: TGTGCCAGTAGTATAGCGGGACTAGCGGGAGGTGATGAGCAGTTCTTC. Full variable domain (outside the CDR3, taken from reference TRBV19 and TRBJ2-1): DGGITQSPKYLFRKEGQNVTLSCEQNLNHDAMYWYRQDPGQGLRLIYYSQIVNDFQKGDIAEGYSVSREKKESFPLTVTSAQKNPTAFYLCASSIAGLAGGDEQFFGPGTRLTVL.

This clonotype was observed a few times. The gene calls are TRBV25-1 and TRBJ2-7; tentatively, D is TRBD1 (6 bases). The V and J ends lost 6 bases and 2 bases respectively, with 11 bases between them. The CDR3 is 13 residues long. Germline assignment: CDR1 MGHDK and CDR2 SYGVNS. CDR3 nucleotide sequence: TGTGCCAGCAGGGGACATTCGACCTACGAGCAGTACTTC. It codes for CASRGHSTYEQYF.

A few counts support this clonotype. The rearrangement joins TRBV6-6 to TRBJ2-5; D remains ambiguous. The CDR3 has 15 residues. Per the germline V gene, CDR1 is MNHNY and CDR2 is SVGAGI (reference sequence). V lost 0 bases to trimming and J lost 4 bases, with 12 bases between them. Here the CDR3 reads CASSYSESAVETQYF. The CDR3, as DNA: TGTGCCAGCAGTTACTCTGAGTCGGCGGTAGAGACCCAGTACTTC.

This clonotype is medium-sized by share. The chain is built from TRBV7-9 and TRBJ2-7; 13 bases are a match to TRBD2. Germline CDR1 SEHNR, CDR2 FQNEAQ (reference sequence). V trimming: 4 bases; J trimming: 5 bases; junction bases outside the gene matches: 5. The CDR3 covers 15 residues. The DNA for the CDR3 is TGTGCCAGCAGCTCGGGACTAGCGGGAATAAACGAGCAGTACTTC. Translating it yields CASSSGLAGINEQYF.

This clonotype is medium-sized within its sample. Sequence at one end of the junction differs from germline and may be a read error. DNA of the CDR3: TGTGCCAGCAGTTCTACCGGGACTAGCGGGAACTTC. It codes for CASSSTGTSGNF. V usage is TRBV28 and J usage is TRBJ2-7, with TRBD2 identical over 13 bases. The CDR3 sequence is 12 residues long. Germline V gene sequence: CDR1 MDHEN, CDR2 SYDVKM.

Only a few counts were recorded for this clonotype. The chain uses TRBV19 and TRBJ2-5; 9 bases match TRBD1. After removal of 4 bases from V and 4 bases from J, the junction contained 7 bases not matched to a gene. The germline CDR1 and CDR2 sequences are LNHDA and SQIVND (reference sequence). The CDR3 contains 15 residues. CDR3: CASSRPGQGLETQYF. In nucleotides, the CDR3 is TGTGCCAGTAGTAGACCGGGACAGGGTTTAGAGACCCAGTACTTC.